This TCR beta chain appears in the sequencing data of a study of shared clonotypes between healthy human individuals. It was at deep level that the assay was run. Assay used: immunoSEQ multiplex PCR; TCRdb lists only in-frame clones, some missing. The data contain about 2.4 million clones, roughly 93% of them singletons. Of note for this clone: Its antigen is unknown.

This CDR3 is 14 amino acids long. Germline V gene sequence: CDR1 SQVTM, CDR2 ANQGSEA. V shed 2 bases and J 6 bases; nucleotides not matched to a gene: 6. All participating donors were Caucasian adults from Nashville, Tennessee. A CD45RA-negative memory subset and a CD45RA+ naive subset were separated from the CD4+ cells. Study-wide results and limits: Naive subsets typically showed greater estimated richness than memory subsets.

Sample: naive CD4+ T cells from PBMCs. Subset given: CD45RA+ positively selected. The chain joins TRBV29-1 to TRBJ2-1, with TRBD1 matching over 8 bases. This clonotype was sampled from a man in his late teens or twenties in good health. Some clones in this sample may be carry-over from other donors' samples. The chain's CDR3 is CSVEQGAMGNEQFF. DNA of the CDR3: TGCAGCGTTGAACAGGGGGCGATGGGCAATGAGCAGTTCTTC.